A selection of T cell receptor beta chains follows, all from one sample in a study of cytomegalovirus exposure and HLA in healthy donors. The protocol was immunoSEQ multiplex PCR, while the TCRdb copy is restricted to in-frame clones and leaves out a portion. The sample has under 300,000 clones, 90% seen once. Material for sequencing was PBMCs. These receptors were obtained from a woman between 18 and 29 years old in good health and CMV-seronegative. CDR3s include the opening cysteine and the closing phenylalanine or tryptophan. A D gene is named only where the DNA matches it firmly. Clone sizes are given selectively: once, few, many, or a class where the clone is expanded.

J,V,size,D,CDR3,DNA
TRBJ1-1,TRBV28,NA,NA,CASSLSGGNTEAFF,TGTGCCAGCAGTTTATCCGGGGGGAACACTGAAGCTTTCTTT
TRBJ2-1,TRBV10-3,once,TRBD1,CATMGQGPDEQFF,TGTGCCACCATGGGACAGGGCCCGGATGAGCAGTTCTTC
TRBJ2-3,TRBV5-1,NA,TRBD2,CASSPRRASGGAPDTQYF,TGCGCCAGCAGCCCCCGGCGGGCTAGCGGGGGGGCACCAGATACGCAGTATTTT
TRBJ2-1,TRBV18,NA,NA,CASSPWADLYNEQFF,TGTGCCAGCTCCCCCTGGGCAGATCTTTACAATGAGCAGTTCTTC
TRBJ1-5,TRBV6-1,NA,TRBD1,CASSERTGAYNQPQHF,TGTGCCAGCAGTGAACGAACAGGGGCCTATAATCAGCCCCAGCATTTT
TRBJ1-5,TRBV10-1,NA,NA,CASSDGQGDQPQHF,TGCGCCAGCAGTGATGGGCAGGGCGATCAGCCCCAGCATTTT
TRBJ1-2,TRBV27,NA,TRBD1,CASSSRDRIRGYTF,TGTGCCAGCAGTTCCCGGGACAGGATACGTGGCTACACCTTC
TRBJ2-2,TRBV4-1,NA,TRBD2,CASSLRSLATTGELFF,TGCGCCAGCAGCCTAAGGTCACTAGCGACCACCGGGGAGCTGTTTTTT
TRBJ2-5,TRBV6-5,NA,NA,CASSQQDRYQETQYF,TGTGCCAGCAGTCAACAAGACAGGTACCAAGAGACCCAGTACTTC
TRBJ2-3,TRBV5-1,once,NA,CASTGRASSTDTQYF,TGCGCCAGCACGGGCAGGGCGTCTAGCACAGATACGCAGTATTTT
TRBJ2-1,TRBV9,NA,TRBD2,CASSAGGSYNEQFF,TGTGCCAGCAGCGCGGGGGGGTCCTACAATGAGCAGTTCTTC
TRBJ1-1,TRBV2,NA,TRBD1,CASLGTVNTEAFF,TGTGCCAGTTTAGGGACAGTCAACACTGAAGCTTTCTTT
TRBJ2-2,TRBV11-1,NA,NA,CASSMDRKNTGELFF,TGTGCCAGCAGCATGGACAGAAAAAACACCGGGGAGCTGTTTTTT
TRBJ2-2,TRBV2,NA,NA,CASTGGGLNTGELFF,TGTGCCAGCACTGGCGGGGGCCTCAACACCGGGGAGCTGTTTTTT
TRBJ1-2,TRBV19,few,NA,CASTRWGRGVPIYGYTF,TGTGCCAGTACCCGTTGGGGGAGGGGCGTCCCTATCTATGGCTACACCTTC
TRBJ2-1,TRBV9,NA,TRBD2,CASAELAGGYNEQFF,TGTGCCAGCGCCGAACTAGCGGGGGGATACAATGAGCAGTTCTTC
TRBJ2-5,TRBV10-3,NA,NA,CAISEPRGRGETQYF,TGTGCCATCAGTGAACCGCGGGGGCGAGGAGAGACCCAGTACTTC
TRBJ2-7,TRBV5-4,once,TRBD1,CASSSTRQGSTYEQYF,TGTGCCAGCAGCTCCACCCGACAGGGGAGTACCTACGAGCAGTACTTC
TRBJ2-3,TRBV19,NA,NA,CASSIGRGFSTDTQYF,TGTGCCAGTAGTATAGGACGCGGATTTAGCACAGATACGCAGTATTTT
TRBJ2-7,TRBV19,NA,NA,CASSMAPLDGEQYF,TGTGCCAGTAGTATGGCCCCCCTAGATGGCGAGCAGTACTTC
TRBJ2-3,TRBV29-1,NA,NA,CSVEDTNATGPTDTQYF,TGCAGCGTTGAAGATACAAACGCGACAGGACCCACAGATACGCAGTATTTT
TRBJ2-7,TRBV5-1,NA,NA,CASSLAGNSYEQYF,TGCGCCAGCAGCTTGGCCGGGAACTCCTACGAGCAGTACTTC
TRBJ2-5,TRBV28,NA,NA,CASSAPQARETQYF,TGTGCCAGCAGCGCCCCACAGGCTCGGGAGACCCAGTACTTC
TRBJ2-3,TRBV29-1,NA,TRBD1,CSVRDPQGADTQYF,TGCAGCGTCAGGGACCCACAGGGGGCAGATACGCAGTATTTT
TRBJ1-2,TRBV5-1,few,NA,CASSLEGDYGYTF,TGCGCCAGCAGCTTAGAAGGAGACTATGGCTACACCTTC
TRBJ1-1,TRBV7-9,NA,NA,CASSPPSRDTEAFF,TGTGCCAGCAGCCCGCCTTCCCGGGACACTGAAGCTTTCTTT
TRBJ2-7,TRBV28,NA,TRBD1,CASSLFKGGTGSYEQYF,TGTGCCAGCAGTTTATTCAAGGGGGGGACAGGGTCGTACGAGCAGTACTTC
TRBJ1-4,TRBV6-4,NA,NA,CASSEGPNEKLFF,TGTGCCAGCAGTGAGGGGCCCAATGAAAAACTGTTTTTT
TRBJ2-3,TRBV7-9,NA,NA,CASSLASGSDTQYF,TGTGCCAGCAGCTTAGCGTCGGGGTCAGATACGCAGTATTTT
TRBJ2-3,TRBV9,NA,NA,CASSDSPEIAESTDTQYF,TGTGCCAGCAGCGACTCCCCCGAGATAGCGGAAAGCACAGATACGCAGTATTTT
TRBJ1-1,TRBV11-3,few,TRBD1,CASSLVGTGGSEAFF,TGTGCCAGCAGCTTAGTTGGGACAGGGGGCTCTGAAGCTTTCTTT
TRBJ2-1,TRBV11-3,NA,TRBD2,CASSPGLAGAFDNEQFF,TGTGCCAGCAGCCCTGGACTAGCGGGGGCCTTCGACAATGAGCAGTTCTTC
TRBJ1-5,TRBV19,NA,TRBD1,CASSTRQGGTNQPQHF,TGTGCCAGTAGTACCAGACAGGGGGGTACCAATCAGCCCCAGCATTTT
TRBJ1-1,TRBV2,NA,TRBD1,CASRGTGAGISHQDTEAFF,TGTGCCAGCAGAGGGACAGGCGCCGGAATATCGCACCAGGACACTGAAGCTTTCTTT
TRBJ2-7,TRBV18,NA,NA,CASSPPGRGAYEQYF,TGTGCCAGCTCACCTCCCGGCAGGGGGGCCTACGAGCAGTACTTC
TRBJ2-6,TRBV9,NA,NA,CATSEGGSGANVLTF,TGTGCCACCTCGGAGGGAGGAAGCGGGGCCAACGTCCTGACTTTC
TRBJ2-1,TRBV7-2,NA,TRBD2,CASSFGGGAYNEQFF,TGTGCCAGCAGCTTCGGCGGGGGGGCTTACAATGAGCAGTTCTTC
TRBJ1-5,TRBV28,NA,NA,CAANLTPLGGPDQPQHF,TGTGCCGCCAACCTCACGCCTTTAGGGGGTCCCGATCAGCCCCAGCATTTT